This T cell receptor (beta chain) was identified during a study of blood T cell repertoires in COVID-19. On the study more broadly: Sources were T cells, B-cell-depleted T cells, or PBMCs; the material itself was cDNA or gDNA.

The repertoire was sequenced with immunoSEQ multiplex PCR; TCRdb's copy has only in-frame clones and lacks some. This table has roughly 320,000 clones, nearly 90% appearing once. Material for sequencing was peripheral blood. This TCR came from a woman aged 25 to 39 with COVID-19, enrolled during active disease.

CDR3 residues: CASSQGQGGNSPLHF. The CDR3 DNA is TGTGCCAGCAGCCAGGGACAGGGGGGTAATTCACCCCTCCACTTT. This chain joins TRBV3-1 (or the pseudogene TRBV3-2) and TRBJ1-6, with 11 positions matching TRBD1. Germline V gives CDR1 LGHDT, CDR2 YNNKEL (reference sequence). The CDR3 has 15 amino acids. The V gene end was trimmed by 3 bases and the J gene end by 6 bases; junction bases not matched to a gene: 1.